This T cell receptor (beta chain) is from a study of blood T cell repertoires in COVID-19. Study summary: COVID-19 samples from acute and convalescent phases originated in the United States, Italy and Spain. In each case, the material was cDNA or gDNA derived from T cells, B-cell-depleted T cells, or PBMCs.

The CDR3 runs to 15 residues. The J segment lost 4 bases and the V segment lost 0 bases, leaving 3 bases of the junction unmatched. In germline, CDR1 is SGHKS, CDR2 YYEKEE (reference sequence). The study drew participants aged about 18 to 89 years from approximately 23 US areas. Original data processing: Nucleated cell number was recorded as an estimate derived from reference gene primer amplification. Produced via immunoSEQ multiplex PCR; TCRdb's table is partial and in-frame only. V and J calls and clone size come straight from that table; D and trimming were deduced from the DNA. Here the sample spans hundreds of thousands of clones, 90% being singletons.

The genes are TRBV5-5 and TRBJ2-3; 9 nucleotides line up with TRBD1. Input material: PBMCs or T cells enriched from blood (not recorded which). This sequence was found in a man aged 60-69 years who had recovered from COVID-19. The CDR3 DNA reads TGTGCCAGCAGCTTGGAGGGACAGGGCGCAGATACGCAGTATTTT. This gives the protein CASSLEGQGADTQYF.